The 2 T cell receptor beta chains below come from one sample, sequenced in a study of identical twins. MiXCR, run by TCRdb on the 5' RACE reads, gives a single entry per CDR3 protein. The sample consists of about 530,000 distinct CDR3 sequences, over 12% of them appearing once. These data also featured in a second study, about yellow fever vaccine responses in identical twins.

Material for sequencing was CD4+ T cells sorted from blood. All receptors come from a woman under 30 in good health.

This clonotype was recorded a few times. The CDR3 DNA is TGTGCCAGCAGCTTAAGTGCAGATTCCTACAATGAGCAGTTCTTC. Amino acids: CASSLSADSYNEQFF. V and J are TRBV11-2 and TRBJ2-1; D is undetermined. The V gene's germline CDR1 is SGHAT and CDR2 FQNNGV. The CDR3 totals 15 residues. V dropped 2 bases and J dropped 1 base, with 9 bases sitting between them.

There are many counts of this clonotype. The V gene is TRBV4-1, the J gene TRBJ2-5, with D maybe TRBD2 (6 bases). Between the trimmed V and J ends, which lost 0 bases and 2 bases, there was a span of 16 bases. The CDR3 totals 17 residues. From germline, CDR1 is MGHRA and CDR2 YSYEKL. In nucleotides, the CDR3 is TGCGCCAGCAGCCAAGATCGCGGGGTTGGGAGTCAAGAGACCCAGTACTTC. The encoded protein is CASSQDRGVGSQETQYF.